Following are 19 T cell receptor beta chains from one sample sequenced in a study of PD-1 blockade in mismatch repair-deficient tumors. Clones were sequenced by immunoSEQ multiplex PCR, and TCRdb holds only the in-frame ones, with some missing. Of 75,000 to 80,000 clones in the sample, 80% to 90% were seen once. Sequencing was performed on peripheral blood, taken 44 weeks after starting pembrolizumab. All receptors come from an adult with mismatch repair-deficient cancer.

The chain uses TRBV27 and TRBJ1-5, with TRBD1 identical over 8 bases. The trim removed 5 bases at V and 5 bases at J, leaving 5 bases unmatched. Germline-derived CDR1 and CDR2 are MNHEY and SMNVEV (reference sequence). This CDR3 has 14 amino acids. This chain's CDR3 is CASSAQGAYQPQHF. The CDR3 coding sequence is TGTGCCAGCAGTGCGCAGGGGGCCTATCAGCCCCAGCATTTT.

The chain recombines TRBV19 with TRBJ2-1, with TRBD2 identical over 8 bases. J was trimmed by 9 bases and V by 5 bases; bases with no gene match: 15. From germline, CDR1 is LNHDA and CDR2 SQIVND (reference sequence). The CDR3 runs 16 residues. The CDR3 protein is CASSPQLSGGPFEQFF. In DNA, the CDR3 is TGTGCCAGTAGTCCACAGCTATCGGGAGGGCCGTTTGAGCAGTTCTTC.

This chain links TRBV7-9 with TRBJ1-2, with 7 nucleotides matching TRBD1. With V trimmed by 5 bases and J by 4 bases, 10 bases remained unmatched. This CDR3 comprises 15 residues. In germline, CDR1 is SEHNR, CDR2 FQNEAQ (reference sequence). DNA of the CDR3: TGTGCCAGCAGCCTCGAGCGTCGACAGGGCTATGGCTACACCTTC. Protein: CASSLERRQGYGYTF. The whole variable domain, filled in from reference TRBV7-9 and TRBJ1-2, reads DTGVSQNPRHKITKRGQNVTFRCDPISEHNRLYWYRQTLGQGPEFLTYFQNEAQLEKSRLLSDRFSAERPKGSFSTLEIQRTEQGDSAMYLCASSLERRQGYGYTFGSGTRLTVV.

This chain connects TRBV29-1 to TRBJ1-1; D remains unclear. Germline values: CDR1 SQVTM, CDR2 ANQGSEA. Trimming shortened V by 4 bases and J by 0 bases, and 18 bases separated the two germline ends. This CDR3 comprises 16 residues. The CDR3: CSVVVRAPEMNTEAFF. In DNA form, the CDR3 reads TGCAGCGTTGTGGTTCGAGCCCCAGAGATGAACACTGAAGCTTTCTTT.

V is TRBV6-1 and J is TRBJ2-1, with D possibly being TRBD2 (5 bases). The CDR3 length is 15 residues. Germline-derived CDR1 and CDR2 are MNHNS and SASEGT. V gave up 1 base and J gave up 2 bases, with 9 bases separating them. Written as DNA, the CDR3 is TGTGCCAGCAGTGAAGAGGTCGGGGCCTACAATGAGCAGTTCTTC. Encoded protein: CASSEEVGAYNEQFF.

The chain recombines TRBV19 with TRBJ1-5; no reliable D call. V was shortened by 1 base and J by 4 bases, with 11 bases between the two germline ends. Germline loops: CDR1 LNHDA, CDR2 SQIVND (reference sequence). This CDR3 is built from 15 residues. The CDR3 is CASSIGPTGNQPQHF. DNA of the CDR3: TGTGCCAGTAGTATAGGCCCGACGGGGAATCAGCCCCAGCATTTT. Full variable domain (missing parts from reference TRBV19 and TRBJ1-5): DGGITQSPKYLFRKEGQNVTLSCEQNLNHDAMYWYRQDPGQGLRLIYYSQIVNDFQKGDIAEGYSVSREKKESFPLTVTSAQKNPTAFYLCASSIGPTGNQPQHFGDGTRLSIL.

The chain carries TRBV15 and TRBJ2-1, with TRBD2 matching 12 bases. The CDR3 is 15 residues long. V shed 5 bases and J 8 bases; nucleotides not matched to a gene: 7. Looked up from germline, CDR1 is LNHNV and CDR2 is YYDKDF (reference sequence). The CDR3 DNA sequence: TGTGCCACCAGCGGCCCTAGCGGGAGGGCCCATGAGCAGTTCTTC. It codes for CATSGPSGRAHEQFF.

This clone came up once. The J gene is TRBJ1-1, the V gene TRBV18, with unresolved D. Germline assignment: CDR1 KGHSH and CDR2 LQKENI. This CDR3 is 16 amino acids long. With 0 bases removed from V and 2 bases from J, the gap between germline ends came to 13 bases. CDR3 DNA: TGTGCCAGCTCACCACCGGGAGCAAAAGTAAACACTGAAGCTTTCTTT. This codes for CASSPPGAKVNTEAFF. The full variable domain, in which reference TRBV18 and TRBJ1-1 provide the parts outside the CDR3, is NAGVMQNPRHLVRRRGQEARLRCSPMKGHSHVYWYRQLPEEGLKFMVYLQKENIIDESGMPKERFSAEFPKEGPSILRIQQVVRGDSAAYFCASSPPGAKVNTEAFFGQGTRLTVV.

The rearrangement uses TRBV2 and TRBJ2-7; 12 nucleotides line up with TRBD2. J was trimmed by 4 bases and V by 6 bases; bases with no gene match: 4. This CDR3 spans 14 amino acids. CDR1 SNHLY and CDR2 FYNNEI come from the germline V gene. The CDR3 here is CASSLLAGGYEQYF. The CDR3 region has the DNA TGTGCCAGCAGCCTGCTAGCGGGAGGGTACGAGCAGTACTTC.

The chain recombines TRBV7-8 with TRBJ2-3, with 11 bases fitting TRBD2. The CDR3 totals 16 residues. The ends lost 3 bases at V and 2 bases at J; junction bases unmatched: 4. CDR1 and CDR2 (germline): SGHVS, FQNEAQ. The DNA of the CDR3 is TGTGCCAGCAGCTTGGGACTAGCGGTTCCCACAGATACGCAGTATTTT. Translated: CASSLGLAVPTDTQYF. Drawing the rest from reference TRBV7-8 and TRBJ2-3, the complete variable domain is GAGVSQSPRYKVAKRGQDVALRCDPISGHVSLFWYQQALGQGPEFLTYFQNEAQLDKSGLPSDRFFAERPEGSVSTLKIQRTQQEDSAVYLCASSLGLAVPTDTQYFGPGTRLTVL.

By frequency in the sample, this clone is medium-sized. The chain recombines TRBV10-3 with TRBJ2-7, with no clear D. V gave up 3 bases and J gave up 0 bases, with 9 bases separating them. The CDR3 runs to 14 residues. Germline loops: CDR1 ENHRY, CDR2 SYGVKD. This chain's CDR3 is CAISDPKDSYEQYF. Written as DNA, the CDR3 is TGTGCCATCAGTGACCCTAAAGACTCCTACGAGCAGTACTTC.

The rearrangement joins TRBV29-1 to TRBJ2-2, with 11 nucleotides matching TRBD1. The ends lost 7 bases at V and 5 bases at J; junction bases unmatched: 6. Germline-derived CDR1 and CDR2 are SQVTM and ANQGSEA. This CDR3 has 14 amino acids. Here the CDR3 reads CSAIGQGATGELFF. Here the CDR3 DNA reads TGCAGCGCCATAGGACAGGGGGCGACCGGGGAGCTGTTTTTT.

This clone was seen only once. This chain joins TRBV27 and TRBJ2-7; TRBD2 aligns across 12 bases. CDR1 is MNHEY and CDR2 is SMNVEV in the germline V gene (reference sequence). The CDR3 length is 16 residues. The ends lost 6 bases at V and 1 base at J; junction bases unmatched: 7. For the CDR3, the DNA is TGTGCCAGCAGACACTTGACTAGCGGGAGATCCTACGAGCAGTACTTC. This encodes CASRHLTSGRSYEQYF.

The CDR3 reads CASSPKGSYQETQYF. In nucleotides, the CDR3 is TGTGCCAGCAGTCCAAAGGGGTCGTACCAAGAGACCCAGTACTTC. The chain is built from TRBV6-5 and TRBJ2-5; a possible D gene is TRBD1 (5 bases). V lost 5 bases and J lost 0, with 13 bases in between. The length of the CDR3 is 15 residues. Germline V CDR1 and CDR2: MNHEY, SVGAGI.

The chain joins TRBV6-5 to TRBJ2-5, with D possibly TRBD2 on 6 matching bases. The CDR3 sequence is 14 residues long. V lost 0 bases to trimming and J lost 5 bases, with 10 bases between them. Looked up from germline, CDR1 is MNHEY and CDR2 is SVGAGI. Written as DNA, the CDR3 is TGTGCCAGCAGTTACTCGGGGGGTCGGGAGACCCAGTACTTC. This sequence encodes CASSYSGGRETQYF.

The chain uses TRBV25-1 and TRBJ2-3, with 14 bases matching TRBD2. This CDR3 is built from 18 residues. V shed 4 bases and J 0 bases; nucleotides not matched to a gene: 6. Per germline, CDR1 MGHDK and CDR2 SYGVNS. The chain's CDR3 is CASSGGLAGGFSTDTQYF. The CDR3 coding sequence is TGTGCCAGCAGTGGTGGACTAGCGGGAGGCTTTAGCACAGATACGCAGTATTTT.

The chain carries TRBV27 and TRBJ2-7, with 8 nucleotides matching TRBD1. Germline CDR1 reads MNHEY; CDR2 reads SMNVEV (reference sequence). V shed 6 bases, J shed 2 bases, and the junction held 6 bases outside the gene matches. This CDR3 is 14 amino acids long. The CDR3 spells CASSLGQAPYEQYF. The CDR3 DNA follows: TGTGCCAGCAGCCTGGGACAGGCTCCCTACGAGCAGTACTTC.

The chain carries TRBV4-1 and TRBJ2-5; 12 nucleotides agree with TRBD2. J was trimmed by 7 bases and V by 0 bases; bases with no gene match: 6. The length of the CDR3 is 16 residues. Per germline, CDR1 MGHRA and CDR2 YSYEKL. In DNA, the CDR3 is TGCGCCAGCAGCCAAGATGGACTAGCGGGGAGGGGGACCCAGTACTTC. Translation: CASSQDGLAGRGTQYF.

CDR3 in DNA: TGTGCCAGCCAACTAGCGGGGGTACAAGAGACCCAGTACTTC. Translation gives CASQLAGVQETQYF. This rearrangement joins TRBV11-3 to TRBJ2-5, with 11 bases fitting TRBD2. Germline CDR1 and CDR2: SGHNT and YENEEA. With V trimmed by 8 bases and J by 2 bases, 4 bases remained unmatched. CDR3 length: 14 amino acids.